This T cell receptor (beta chain) was profiled in a study of CD8+CD57+ T cells in acquired aplastic anemia. Study-wide context: Quantities of DNA derived from sorted CD4+ and CD8+ cells averaged 3.2 ug. General study points: CD8+ Simpson's diversity in patients was not significantly different from that in controls. A set of around 30 CD8+ CDR3 sequences was shared between patients and controls, and these sequences appeared highly expressed in patients.

The V segment lost 7 bases and the J segment 2 bases; nucleotides outside the gene matches: 14. Germline V gene lookup returns CDR1 SGHRS and CDR2 YFSETQ. The CDR3 spans 16 residues. Profiling that covered TCR beta VDJ and CDR3 relied on genomic DNA as its template. TCRdb reprocessed the reads via MiXCR and lists one record per CDR3 protein. This sample has 200,000 or so distinct CDR3 sequences, with over 60% found just once. Comments on this clonotype: Its target is unknown.

This chain links TRBV5-1 with TRBJ1-1; 7 bases match TRBD1. This clonotype originated in a human donor with severe aplastic anemia or a healthy control (not recorded which). Sequences were obtained from sorted CD4+, CD8+, or CD8+CD57+ T cells (not recorded which) from PBMCs. CDR3 DNA: TGCGCCAGCGGACTTGGGCAGGGGACAGTAAACACTGAAGCTTTCTTT. Translating gives CASGLGQGTVNTEAFF. The full variable domain, rest sourced from reference TRBV5-1 and TRBJ1-1, is KAGVTQTPRYLIKTRGQQVTLSCSPISGHRSVSWYQQTPGQGLQFLFEYFSETQRNKGNFPGRFSGRQFSNSRSEMNVSTLELGDSALYLCASGLGQGTVNTEAFFGQGTRLTVV.